This record looks at one T cell receptor (beta chain) sequence and its context. Using immunoSEQ multiplex PCR, the repertoire was profiled, and TCRdb retains in-frame clones only, with some absent. The sample consists of 200,000 to 300,000 clones, 84% of them appearing once. The data were taken from a study of blood T cell repertoires in COVID-19. Study overall: Researchers got acute and convalescent COVID-19 samples from the United States, Italy and Spain. The analysed material was cDNA or gDNA that came from T cells, B-cell-depleted T cells, or PBMCs.

Between the trimmed V and J ends, which lost 6 bases and 9 bases, there was a span of 12 bases. The CDR3 totals 12 residues. Germline CDR1 and CDR2: WNHNN and SYGVQD (reference sequence). The genes are TRBV10-1 and TRBJ2-1; D is possibly TRBD1 (5 bases). The material sequenced was peripheral blood. This clonotype originated in a human donor in a cohort sampled during active COVID-19. The CDR3 spells CASSTTEREQFF. Written as DNA, the CDR3 is TGCGCCAGCAGCACGACAGAACGTGAGCAGTTCTTC.